This T cell receptor beta chain is from a study of beta chain features in type 1 diabetes. Looking at the study overall: No age, gender or cell yield differences were seen between patients and healthy donors.

V lost 6 bases, J lost 7 bases, and 17 bases lay in between. The germline V gene has CDR1 MNHEY and CDR2 SVGAGI. CDR3 length equals 14 residues. The sequenced template was cDNA made from the entire isolated RNA. The method was immunoSEQ multiplex PCR; TCRdb's version includes in-frame clones alone and lacks a portion of them. This table has roughly 700,000 clones, under 15% appearing once. Notes on the study in general: TCRB CDR3s were moderately but significantly shorter in Type 1 diabetes patients in all four CD4+ subsets.

A heparinised blood draw that averaged approximately 110 mL was obtained once from each donor. Turning to this clone: The antigen remains undetermined.

Sample: naive CD4+ T cells from blood. The origin of this receptor is a young man with type 1 diabetes. The V gene is TRBV6-5, the J gene TRBJ2-3; D not certain. The chain's CDR3 is CASRLKGPSYTQYF. The CDR3 bases are TGTGCCAGCAGGCTTAAAGGACCTTCCTATACGCAGTATTTT.